The next 5 T cell receptor beta chains were all read from a single sample in a study of T cells in Graves' hyperthyroidism and ophthalmopathy. Amplification of TCR beta CDR3 regions used RNA as the template. TCR CDR3 regions were first amplified by RT-PCR with HTBI primers. TCRdb reanalysed the multiplex PCR reads using MiXCR and keeps one entry per CDR3 protein. The sample holds about 600,000 distinct CDR3 sequences, about a sixth seen once. The material sequenced was blood. The receptor set was obtained from a woman between 40 and 50 years old with Graves' ophthalmopathy.

This chain links TRBV25-1 with TRBJ2-1, with 11 bases fitting TRBD1. CDR3 length: 16 residues. V trimming: 8 bases; J trimming: 7 bases; junction bases outside the gene matches: 13. From germline, CDR1 is MGHDK and CDR2 SYGVNS. The CDR3 loop reads CASGTGGWTLANEQFF. CDR3 coding DNA: TGTGCCAGCGGGACAGGGGGGTGGACCCTAGCAAATGAGCAGTTCTTC. The variable domain in full, completed from reference TRBV25-1 and TRBJ2-1, reads EADIYQTPRYLVIGTGKKITLECSQTMGHDKMYWYQQDPGMELHLIHYSYGVNSTEKGDLSSESTVSRIRTEHFPLTLESARPSHTSQYLCASGTGGWTLANEQFFGPGTRLTVL.

This clonotype showed up many times. The V and J genes are TRBV11-2 and TRBJ2-2; D remains ambiguous. The germline CDR1 and CDR2 sequences are SGHAT and FQNNGV. V was pared by 0 bases and J by 4 bases, with 9 bases between. This CDR3 has 15 residues. This chain's CDR3 is CASSLDGLITGELFF. The DNA for the CDR3 is TGTGCCAGCAGCTTAGATGGCCTTATCACCGGGGAGCTGTTTTTT.

This chain links TRBV7-2 with TRBJ2-1; either TRBD1 or TRBD2 may fit D (5 bases each). V lost 5 bases to trimming and J lost 6 bases, with 17 bases between them. This CDR3 region has 15 residues. Germline values: CDR1 SGHTA, CDR2 FQGNSA. The CDR3 is CASSKQAVGVNEQFF. CDR3 sequence (DNA): TGTGCCAGCAGCAAACAAGCAGTGGGGGTCAATGAGCAGTTCTTC. Full variable domain (rest looked up from reference TRBV7-2 and TRBJ2-1): GAGVSQSPSNKVTEKGKDVELRCDPISGHTALYWYRQSLGQGLEFLIYFQGNSAPDKSGLPSDRFSAERTGGSVSTLTIQRTQQEDSAVYLCASSKQAVGVNEQFFGPGTRLTVL.

This clonotype has a handful of counts. The V call is TRBV29-1, the J call TRBJ1-1, with a possible D match to TRBD1 (5 bases). This CDR3 is built from 14 residues. CDR1 and CDR2 (germline): SQVTM, ANQGSEA. V gave up 4 bases and J gave up 1 base, with 13 bases separating them. Written as DNA, the CDR3 is TGCAGCGTTGCCCGACAGTCCCGGAACACTGAAGCTTTCTTT. Residues: CSVARQSRNTEAFF.

In this sample, this clonotype turned up many times. The V call is TRBV6-1, the J call TRBJ1-2, with a tentative D call TRBD1 (5 bases). This CDR3 is 14 amino acids long. The V and J ends lost 6 bases and 6 bases respectively, with 17 bases between them. Looked up from germline, CDR1 is MNHNS and CDR2 is SASEGT. The DNA for the CDR3 is TGTGCCAGCAGCTCTCCGGGGGGTGTCAATGGCTACACCTTC. It translates to CASSSPGGVNGYTF.